This entry lists 5 T cell receptor beta chains sequenced from one sample in a study of T-cell memory formation after mild COVID-19. TCRdb fed the 5' RACE reads into MiXCR, producing one record per CDR3 protein. The repertoire holds under 400,000 distinct CDR3 sequences, with approximately 21% as singletons. Sequencing was carried out using PBMCs or a T cell subset sorted from them (not recorded which). All receptors derive from an adult woman who had mild COVID-19 (a few samples of this study predate the infection). Cell type and time point are not known.

This clonotype has at least ten counts. The CDR3 sequence is CASSLPLAGKQFF. The CDR3 DNA follows: TGTGCCAGCAGTTTACCTCTAGCGGGTAAGCAGTTCTTC. The genes are TRBV28 and TRBJ2-1, with 8 nucleotides matching TRBD2. V was pared by 2 bases and J by 11 bases, with 5 bases of the junction left unmatched. The CDR3 is 13 amino acids. Germline CDR1 MDHEN, CDR2 SYDVKM.

This chain joins TRBV6-5 and TRBJ1-5; D uncertain. Germline loops: CDR1 MNHEY, CDR2 SVGAGI. The germline V and J ends were trimmed by 5 bases and 0 bases, with 14 bases remaining between them. The CDR3 consists of 16 residues. This CDR3 reads CASSPLGLLSNQPQHF. CDR3 DNA sequence: TGTGCCAGCAGTCCCTTAGGGCTCCTTAGCAATCAGCCCCAGCATTTT.

This clonotype came up a few times. The CDR3 sequence is CASSASGGLTEAFF. The CDR3 DNA is TGTGCCAGCAGCGCCTCCGGGGGGCTCACTGAAGCTTTCTTT. V is TRBV7-2 and J is TRBJ1-1, with TRBD1 as a possible D gene (6 bases). Germline V CDR1 and CDR2: SGHTA, FQGNSA. V lost 5 bases and J lost 4, with 14 bases in between. The CDR3 contains 14 residues. Filled out from reference TRBV7-2 and TRBJ1-1, the complete variable domain reads GAGVSQSPSNKVTEKGKDVELRCDPISGHTALYWYRQSLGQGLEFLIYFQGNSAPDKSGLPSDRFSAERTGGSVSTLTIQRTQQEDSAVYLCASSASGGLTEAFFGQGTRLTVV.

CDR3 sequence: CAISAGGPNTDTQYF. The CDR3 DNA is TGTGCCATCAGTGCAGGGGGGCCCAACACAGATACGCAGTATTTT. The rearrangement uses TRBV10-3 and TRBJ2-3, with D possibly being TRBD1 (7 bases). V lost 4 bases and J lost 2, with 13 bases in between. The CDR3 has 15 amino acids. Germline V CDR1 and CDR2: ENHRY, SYGVKD.

This clonotype was picked up a small number of times. The genes are TRBV5-1 and TRBJ2-7; D is perhaps TRBD2 (5 bases). V was clipped by 5 bases and J by 6 bases, with 18 bases between them. Looked up from germline, CDR1 is SGHRS and CDR2 is YFSETQ. The CDR3 contains 14 residues. This chain's CDR3 is CASSGTGSPGEQYF. DNA for the CDR3: TGCGCCAGCAGTGGAACGGGGTCCCCGGGCGAGCAGTACTTC.